Shown below are 18 T cell receptor beta chains from a single sample sequenced in a study of T cells in Graves' hyperthyroidism and ophthalmopathy. Template material for amplifying TCR beta CDR3 regions consisted of RNA transcripts. Using the HTBI primer set, a first-round RT-PCR was run on the TCR CDR3. TCRdb ran MiXCR on the multiplex PCR reads and lists one entry per CDR3 protein. The table records 500,000 or so distinct CDR3 sequences, roughly 17% of them present only once. Sequenced sample: blood. These receptor sequences come from a woman aged 18-29 years with Graves' ophthalmopathy.

This chain connects TRBV3-1 to TRBJ1-4; TRBD1 agrees at 9 bases. The J segment lost 8 bases and the V segment lost 4 bases, leaving 11 bases of the junction unmatched. The CDR3 is 16 residues long. CDR1 and CDR2 (germline): LGHDT, YNNKEL (reference sequence). The CDR3 protein is CASSLSVGTGSEKLFF. The CDR3 DNA reads as TGTGCCAGCAGCCTATCCGTAGGGACAGGGAGCGAAAAACTGTTTTTT.

In this sample, this clonotype turned up many times. The V and J genes are TRBV3-1 and TRBJ2-5; D might be TRBD1 or TRBD2, each matching 5 bases. Germline CDR1 LGHDT, CDR2 YNNKEL (reference sequence). The CDR3 has 14 amino acids. The V gene lost 0 bases and the J gene lost 5 bases, with 10 bases spanning the gap. The DNA of the CDR3 is TGTGCCAGCAGCCAAGAGAGAGGGGTTGAGACCCAGTACTTC. Translated: CASSQERGVETQYF.

This clonotype came up many times. The chain combines TRBV30 with TRBJ1-2, with D maybe TRBD1 (6 bases). The germline V gene encodes CDR1 GTSNPN and CDR2 SVGIG (reference sequence). The CDR3 is 13 amino acids. Trimming shortened V by 4 bases and J by 4 bases, and 13 bases separated the two germline ends. The DNA for the CDR3 is TGTGCCTGGACCCGGGACAACCCCTATGGCTACACCTTC. This codes for CAWTRDNPYGYTF.

This clonotype has a count of ten or more. J is TRBJ2-7 and V is TRBV27, with 7 positions matching TRBD2. The CDR3 runs to 13 residues. Germline CDR1 and CDR2: MNHEY and SMNVEV (reference sequence). V lost 2 bases, J lost 3 bases, and 1 base stayed unmatched. The CDR3 bases are TGTGCCAGCAGTTTAGGGACTAACTACGAGCAGTACTTC. Amino acids: CASSLGTNYEQYF.

The chain links TRBV5-1 to TRBJ2-3; D not certain. Trimming removed 1 base at V and 0 bases at J, with 9 bases between. The CDR3 is 15 residues long. In germline, CDR1 is SGHRS, CDR2 YFSETQ. The CDR3 protein is CASSLTATSTDTQYF. CDR3 in DNA: TGCGCCAGCAGCTTGACAGCAACCAGCACAGATACGCAGTATTTT.

The V call is TRBV30, the J call TRBJ2-7, with 8 bases matching TRBD2. Germline CDR1 reads GTSNPN; CDR2 reads SVGIG (reference sequence). Losses at the gene ends were 6 bases for V and 7 bases for J; bases not matched to a gene: 11. The CDR3 runs 13 residues. DNA of the CDR3: TGTGCCTGTCGGGAGGGCCCTTCTCGGGAGCAGTACTTC. Its protein product is CACREGPSREQYF. The full variable domain, its missing parts supplied by reference TRBV30 and TRBJ2-7, is SQTIHQWPATLVQPVGSPLSLECTVEGTSNPNLYWYRQAAGRGLQLLFYSVGIGQISSEVPQNLSASRPQDRQFILSSKKLLLSDSGFYLCACREGPSREQYFGPGTRLTVT.

The chain uses TRBV5-1 and TRBJ2-6; D possibly corresponds to TRBD2 (5 bases). The germline V gene has CDR1 SGHRS and CDR2 YFSETQ. The germline V and J ends were trimmed by 3 bases and 3 bases, with 13 bases remaining between them. This CDR3 comprises 16 residues. This CDR3 is CASSSGYPNGANVLTF. CDR3 DNA: TGCGCCAGCAGCTCGGGGTATCCGAATGGGGCCAACGTCCTGACTTTC.

The chain joins TRBV12-3 or TRBV12-4 to TRBJ2-3, with 11 nucleotides matching TRBD2. The CDR3 has 16 amino acids. J was trimmed by 2 bases and V by 3 bases; bases with no gene match: 4. The CDR3 spells CASSLGSGGVTDTQYF. CDR3 DNA sequence: TGTGCCAGCAGTTTGGGTAGCGGGGGGGTCACAGATACGCAGTATTTT.

This clonotype occurred many times. The chain joins TRBV28 to TRBJ2-5; no definite D call. V was trimmed by 3 bases and J by 4 bases, leaving 9 bases between them. Germline V lookup: CDR1 MDHEN, CDR2 SYDVKM. The CDR3 runs 13 residues. CDR3 loop: CASSFWDGETQYF. CDR3 coding DNA: TGTGCCAGCAGTTTCTGGGATGGAGAGACCCAGTACTTC. Variable domain in full (rest from reference TRBV28 and TRBJ2-5): DVKVTQSSRYLVKRTGEKVFLECVQDMDHENMFWYRQDPGLGLRLIYFSYDVKMKEKGDIPEGYSVSREKKERFSLILESASTNQTSMYLCASSFWDGETQYFGPGTRLLVL.

This clonotype has just a few counts. The chain carries TRBV6-5 and TRBJ1-1; 11 nucleotides match TRBD1. Per germline, CDR1 MNHEY and CDR2 SVGAGI. Germline trimming cut 2 bases from V and 2 bases from J; bases unmatched to any gene: 7. The CDR3 covers 17 residues. CDR3 protein: CASSYVGQGAYNTEAFF. The CDR3 DNA follows: TGTGCCAGCAGTTACGTTGGACAGGGGGCCTACAACACTGAAGCTTTCTTT.

This clonotype was seen only a few times. The chain combines TRBV6-1 with TRBJ1-1; D is possibly TRBD1 (6 bases). Germline assignment: CDR1 MNHNS and CDR2 SASEGT. Trimming removed 11 bases from V and 6 bases from J, with 19 bases in between. The CDR3 spans 13 residues. CDR3: CAPKPGAAPEAFF. The CDR3 DNA follows: TGTGCCCCCAAGCCAGGGGCCGCCCCTGAAGCTTTCTTT.

This clonotype is a singleton in its sample. The rearrangement uses TRBV14 and TRBJ2-1; D is undetermined. CDR3 length: 15 amino acids. Trimming removed 6 bases at V and 8 bases at J, with 20 bases between. CDR1 and CDR2 (germline): SGHDN, FVKESK. The CDR3 nucleotides read TGTGCCAGCAGTCCTTTCGATCCCTTTCTCTATGAGCAGTTCTTC. This translates into CASSPFDPFLYEQFF.

The chain has TRBV7-3 and TRBJ1-1; D perhaps matches TRBD1 (5 bases). Germline assignment: CDR1 SGHTA and CDR2 FQGTGA. This CDR3 has 17 residues. Trimming cost V 5 bases and J 2 bases, with 21 bases left between them. CDR3 bases: TGTGCCAGCAGCCAAAATGGCCACCGGGACGGAAACACTGAAGCTTTCTTT. Encoded protein: CASSQNGHRDGNTEAFF.

This clonotype was counted ten times or more. J is TRBJ1-5 and V is TRBV15; D is ambiguous. V dropped 5 bases and J dropped 5 bases, with 13 bases sitting between them. The CDR3 loop spans 14 amino acids. The V gene's germline CDR1 is LNHNV and CDR2 YYDKDF (reference sequence). CDR3 sequence (DNA): TGTGCCACCAGCTTGGACGGCGGGGATCAGCCCCAGCATTTT. Its protein is CATSLDGGDQPQHF.

This clonotype was seen a handful of times. The genes are TRBV20-1 and TRBJ2-6; D uncertain. CDR1 is DFQATT and CDR2 is SNEGSKA in the germline V gene (reference sequence). This CDR3 spans 15 amino acids. Trimming stripped 6 bases from V and 0 bases from J, with 12 bases between. In nucleotides, the CDR3 is TGCAGTGCCCCGACGGGCCTCTCTGGGGCCAACGTCCTGACTTTC. Protein: CSAPTGLSGANVLTF.

This clonotype turned up a few times. CDR3 residues: CASSVGASGELFF. CDR3 sequence (DNA): TGTGCCAGCAGCGTAGGCGCGTCCGGGGAGCTGTTTTTT. V is TRBV9 and J is TRBJ2-2; D is undetermined. Trimming removed 0 bases from V and 6 bases from J, with 6 bases in between. The CDR3 covers 13 residues. Germline values: CDR1 SGDLS, CDR2 YYNGEE.

The chain carries TRBV28 and TRBJ1-6, with D unresolved. This CDR3 is built from 12 residues. V shed 4 bases and J shed 7 bases, with 5 bases lying between them. CDR1 and CDR2 from the germline V gene are MDHEN and SYDVKM. CDR3 sequence reads: CASSYANSPLHF. CDR3 nucleotide sequence: TGTGCCAGCAGTTATGCAAATTCACCCCTCCACTTT.

V and J are TRBV20-1 and TRBJ1-6, with 7 bases aligning to TRBD1. Germline lookup yields CDR1 DFQATT and CDR2 SNEGSKA (reference sequence). This CDR3 spans 13 amino acids. J gave up 9 bases and V 4 bases, and 6 bases lay outside the gene matches. The CDR3 reads CSATDREFSPLHF. The DNA of the CDR3 is TGCAGTGCTACCGACAGGGAATTTTCACCCCTCCACTTT.